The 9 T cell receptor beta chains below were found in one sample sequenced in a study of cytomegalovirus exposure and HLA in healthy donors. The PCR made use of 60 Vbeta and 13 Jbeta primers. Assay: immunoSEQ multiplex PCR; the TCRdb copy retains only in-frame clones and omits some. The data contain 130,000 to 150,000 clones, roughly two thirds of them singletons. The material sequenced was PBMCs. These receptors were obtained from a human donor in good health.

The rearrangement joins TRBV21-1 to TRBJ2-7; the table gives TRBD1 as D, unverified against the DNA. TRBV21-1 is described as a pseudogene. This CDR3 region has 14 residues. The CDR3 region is CASSKEQGTGEQYF. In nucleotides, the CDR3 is TGTGCCAGCAGCAAAGAACAGGGGACGGGGGAGCAGTACTTC.

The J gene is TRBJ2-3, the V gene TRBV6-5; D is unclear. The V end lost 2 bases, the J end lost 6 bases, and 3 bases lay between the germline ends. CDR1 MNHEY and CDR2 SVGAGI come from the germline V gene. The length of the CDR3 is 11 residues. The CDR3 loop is CASSYGDTQYF. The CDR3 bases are TGTGCCAGCAGTTACGGCGATACGCAGTATTTT.

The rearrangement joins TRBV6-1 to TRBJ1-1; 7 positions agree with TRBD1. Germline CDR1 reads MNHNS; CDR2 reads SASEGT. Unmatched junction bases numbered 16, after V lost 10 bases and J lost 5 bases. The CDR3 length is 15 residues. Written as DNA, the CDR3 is TGTGCCACACGGATATACCGGGACAGTCGGACTGAAGCTTTCTTT. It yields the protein CATRIYRDSRTEAFF.

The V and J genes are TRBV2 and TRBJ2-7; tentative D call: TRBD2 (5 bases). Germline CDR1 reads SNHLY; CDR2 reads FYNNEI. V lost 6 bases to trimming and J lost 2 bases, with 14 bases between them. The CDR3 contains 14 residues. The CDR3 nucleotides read TGTGCCAGCAGGGAGGCACAGTCGGCCTACGAGCAGTACTTC. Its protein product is CASREAQSAYEQYF.

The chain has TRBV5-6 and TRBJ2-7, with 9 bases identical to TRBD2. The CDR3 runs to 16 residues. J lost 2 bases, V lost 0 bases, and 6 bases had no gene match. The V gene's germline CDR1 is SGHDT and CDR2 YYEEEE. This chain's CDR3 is CASSLAPSGVAYEQYF. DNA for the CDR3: TGTGCCAGCAGCTTGGCCCCTAGCGGGGTGGCCTACGAGCAGTACTTC.

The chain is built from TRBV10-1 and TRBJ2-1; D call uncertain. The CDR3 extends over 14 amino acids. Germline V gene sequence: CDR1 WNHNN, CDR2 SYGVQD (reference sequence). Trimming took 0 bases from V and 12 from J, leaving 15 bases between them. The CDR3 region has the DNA TGCGCCAGCAGTGAGTCTAATAGCCTCCCGGGGCAGTTCTTC. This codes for CASSESNSLPGQFF.

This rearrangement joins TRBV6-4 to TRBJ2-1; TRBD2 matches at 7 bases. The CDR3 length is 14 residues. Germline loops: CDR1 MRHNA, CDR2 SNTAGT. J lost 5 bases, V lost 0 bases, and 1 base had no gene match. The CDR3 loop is CASSDSGRDNEQFF. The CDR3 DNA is TGTGCCAGCAGTGACTCTGGGAGGGACAATGAGCAGTTCTTC.

In DNA, the CDR3 is TGTGCCAGCAGTGAATTGGACAGGGGGCGAGGAGGCTACACCTTC. Amino acid sequence: CASSELDRGRGGYTF. J is TRBJ1-2 and V is TRBV6-1, with TRBD1 matching over 11 bases. Germline CDR1 and CDR2: MNHNS and SASEGT. With 2 bases clipped from V and 8 bases from J, the junction kept 7 bases outside the gene matches. CDR3 length: 15 residues.

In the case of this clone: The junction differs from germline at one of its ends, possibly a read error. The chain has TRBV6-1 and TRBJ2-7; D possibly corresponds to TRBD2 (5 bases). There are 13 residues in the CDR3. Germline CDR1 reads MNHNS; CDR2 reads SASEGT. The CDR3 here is CASTTSGIHEQYF. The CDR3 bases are TGTGCCAGCACCACGTCGGGGATCCACGAGCAATACTTC.